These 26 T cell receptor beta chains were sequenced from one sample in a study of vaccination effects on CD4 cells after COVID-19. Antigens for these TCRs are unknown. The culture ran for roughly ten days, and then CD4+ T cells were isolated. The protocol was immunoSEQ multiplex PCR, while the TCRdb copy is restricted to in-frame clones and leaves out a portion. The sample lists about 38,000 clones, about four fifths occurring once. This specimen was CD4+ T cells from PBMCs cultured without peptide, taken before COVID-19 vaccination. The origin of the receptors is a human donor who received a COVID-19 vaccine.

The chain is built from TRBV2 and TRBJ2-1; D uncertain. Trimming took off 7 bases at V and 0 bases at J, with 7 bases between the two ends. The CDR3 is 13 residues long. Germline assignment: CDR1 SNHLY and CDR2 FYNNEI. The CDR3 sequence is CASKSNSYNEQFF. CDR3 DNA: TGTGCCAGCAAATCCAACTCCTACAATGAGCAGTTCTTC.

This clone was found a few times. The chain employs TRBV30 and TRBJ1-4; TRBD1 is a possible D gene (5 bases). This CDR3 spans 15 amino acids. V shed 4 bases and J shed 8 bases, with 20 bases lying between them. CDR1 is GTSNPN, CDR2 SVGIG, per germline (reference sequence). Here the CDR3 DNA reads TGTGCCTGGACCGACGGGGCAGGATCGCTGGAAAAACTGTTTTTT. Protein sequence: CAWTDGAGSLEKLFF.

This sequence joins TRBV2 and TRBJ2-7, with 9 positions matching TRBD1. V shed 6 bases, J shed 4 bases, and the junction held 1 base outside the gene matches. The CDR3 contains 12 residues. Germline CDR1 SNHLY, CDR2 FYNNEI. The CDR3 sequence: CASRDRGYEQYV. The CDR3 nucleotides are TGTGCCAGCAGGGACAGGGGATACGAGCAGTACGTC.

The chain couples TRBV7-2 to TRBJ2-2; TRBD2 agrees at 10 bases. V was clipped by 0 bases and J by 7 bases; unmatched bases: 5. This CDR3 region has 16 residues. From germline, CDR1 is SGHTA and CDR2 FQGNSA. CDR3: CASSLALAGAGGELFF. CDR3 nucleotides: TGTGCCAGCAGCTTAGCGCTAGCGGGGGCGGGCGGGGAGCTGTTTTTT.

The DNA of the CDR3 is TGTGCCAGCAGTGTGGAAGGAGGAGGACTAGCCAAAAACATTCAGTACTTC. As protein: CASSVEGGGLAKNIQYF. The V gene is TRBV2, the J gene TRBJ2-4, with a possible D match to TRBD2 (5 bases). The V end was cut by 4 bases, the J end by 0 bases, with 16 bases between. The CDR3 runs 17 residues. Germline CDR1 is SNHLY and CDR2 is FYNNEI.

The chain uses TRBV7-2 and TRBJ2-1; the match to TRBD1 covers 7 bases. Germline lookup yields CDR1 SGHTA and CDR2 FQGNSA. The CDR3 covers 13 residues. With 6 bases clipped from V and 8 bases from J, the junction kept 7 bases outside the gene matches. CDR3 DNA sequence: TGTGCCAGCAGTTATTACAGGGGAGATGAGCAGTTCTTC. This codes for CASSYYRGDEQFF.

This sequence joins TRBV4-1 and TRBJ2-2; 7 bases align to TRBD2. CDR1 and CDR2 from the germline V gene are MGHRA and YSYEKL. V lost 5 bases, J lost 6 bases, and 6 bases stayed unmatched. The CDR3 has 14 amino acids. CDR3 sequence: CASSSRLAPGELFF. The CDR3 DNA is TGCGCCAGCAGCTCGAGACTAGCCCCCGGGGAGCTGTTTTTT.

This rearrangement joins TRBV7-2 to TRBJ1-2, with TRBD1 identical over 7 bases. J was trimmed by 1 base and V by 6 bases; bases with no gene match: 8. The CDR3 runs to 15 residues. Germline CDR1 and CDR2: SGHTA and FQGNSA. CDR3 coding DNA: TGTGCCAGCAGTTCCCGACAGGGCCTTAACTATGGCTACACCTTC. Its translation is CASSSRQGLNYGYTF.

CDR3 DNA: TGTGCCAGCAGCCGAGGACAGGGGTTTAGCAATGAGCAGTTCTTC. This sequence encodes CASSRGQGFSNEQFF. The rearrangement joins TRBV5-6 to TRBJ2-1; 9 nucleotides agree with TRBD1. Looked up from germline, CDR1 is SGHDT and CDR2 is YYEEEE. Trimming cost V 4 bases and J 6 bases; bases outside gene matches: 8. The CDR3 loop spans 15 amino acids.

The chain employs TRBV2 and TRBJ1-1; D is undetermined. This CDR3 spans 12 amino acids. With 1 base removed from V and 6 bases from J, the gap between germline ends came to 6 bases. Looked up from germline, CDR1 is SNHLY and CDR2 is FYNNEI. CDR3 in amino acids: CASSEGQAEAFF. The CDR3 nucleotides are TGTGCCAGCAGTGAAGGTCAGGCTGAAGCTTTCTTT.

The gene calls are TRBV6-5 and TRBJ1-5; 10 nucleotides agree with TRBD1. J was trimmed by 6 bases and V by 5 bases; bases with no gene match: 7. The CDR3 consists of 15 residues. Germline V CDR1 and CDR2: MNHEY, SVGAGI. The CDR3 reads CASSKGQGLIQPQHF. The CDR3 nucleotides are TGTGCCAGCAGTAAGGGACAGGGGCTTATTCAGCCCCAGCATTTT.

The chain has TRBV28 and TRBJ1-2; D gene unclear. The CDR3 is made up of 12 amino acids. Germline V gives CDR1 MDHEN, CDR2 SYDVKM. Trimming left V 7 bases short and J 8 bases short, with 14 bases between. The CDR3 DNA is TGTGCCAGCAAGGAAACGGTTATAGGCTACACCTTC. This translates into CASKETVIGYTF.

CDR3 loop: CASSVVGQGARETQYF. CDR3 DNA sequence: TGTGCCAGCAGCGTAGTGGGACAGGGGGCGAGAGAGACCCAGTACTTC. The V gene is TRBV9, the J gene TRBJ2-5; 12 bases map to TRBD1. CDR3 size: 16 residues. CDR1 SGDLS and CDR2 YYNGEE come from the germline V gene. The V gene end was trimmed by 0 bases and the J gene end by 4 bases; junction bases not matched to a gene: 4.

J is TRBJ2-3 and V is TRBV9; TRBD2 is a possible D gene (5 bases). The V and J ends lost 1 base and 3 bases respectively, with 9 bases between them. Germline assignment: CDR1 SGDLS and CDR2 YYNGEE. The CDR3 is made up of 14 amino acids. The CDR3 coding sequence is TGTGCCAGCAGCGTAACCTTAGCGACAGATACGCAGTATTTT. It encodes CASSVTLATDTQYF.

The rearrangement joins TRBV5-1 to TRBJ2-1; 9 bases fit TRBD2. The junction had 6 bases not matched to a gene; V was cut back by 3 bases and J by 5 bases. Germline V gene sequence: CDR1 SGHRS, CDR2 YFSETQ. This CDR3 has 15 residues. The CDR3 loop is CASSYQAGGHNEQFF. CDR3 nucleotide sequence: TGCGCCAGCAGCTATCAAGCGGGGGGCCACAATGAGCAGTTCTTC. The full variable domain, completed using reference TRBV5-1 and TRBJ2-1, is KAGVTQTPRYLIKTRGQQVTLSCSPISGHRSVSWYQQTPGQGLQFLFEYFSETQRNKGNFPGRFSGRQFSNSRSEMNVSTLELGDSALYLCASSYQAGGHNEQFFGPGTRLTVL.

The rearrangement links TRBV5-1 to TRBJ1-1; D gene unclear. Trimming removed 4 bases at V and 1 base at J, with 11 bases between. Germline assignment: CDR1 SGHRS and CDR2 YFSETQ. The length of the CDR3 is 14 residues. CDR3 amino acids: CASSVEKSNTEAFF. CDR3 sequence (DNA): TGCGCCAGCAGCGTAGAAAAATCGAACACTGAAGCTTTCTTT.

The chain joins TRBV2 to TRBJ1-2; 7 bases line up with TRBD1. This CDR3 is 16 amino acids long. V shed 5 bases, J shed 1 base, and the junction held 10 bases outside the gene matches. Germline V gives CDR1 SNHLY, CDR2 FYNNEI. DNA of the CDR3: TGTGCCAGCAGTTTTACCGACAGGGACTATAACTATGGCTACACCTTC. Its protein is CASSFTDRDYNYGYTF.

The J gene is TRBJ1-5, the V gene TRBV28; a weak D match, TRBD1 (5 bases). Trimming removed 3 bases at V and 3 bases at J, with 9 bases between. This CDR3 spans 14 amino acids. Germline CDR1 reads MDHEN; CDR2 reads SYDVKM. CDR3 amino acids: CASSLRQNNQPQHF. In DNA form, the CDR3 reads TGTGCCAGCAGTTTGAGACAGAACAATCAGCCCCAGCATTTT.

CDR3 DNA sequence: TGTGCCAGCAGTTTAACTGACGGGGGGGAGCTGTTTTTT. It encodes CASSLTDGGELFF. The rearrangement uses TRBV11-2 and TRBJ2-2, with unresolved D. V lost 6 bases, J lost 8 bases, and 13 bases lay in between. The CDR3 is made up of 13 amino acids. Germline V gives CDR1 SGHAT, CDR2 FQNNGV.

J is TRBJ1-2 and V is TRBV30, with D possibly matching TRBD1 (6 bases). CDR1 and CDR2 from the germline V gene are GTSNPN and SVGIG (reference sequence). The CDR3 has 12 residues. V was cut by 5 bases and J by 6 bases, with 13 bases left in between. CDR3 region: CAWEQGFNGYTF. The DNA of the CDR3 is TGTGCCTGGGAACAGGGTTTCAATGGCTACACCTTC.

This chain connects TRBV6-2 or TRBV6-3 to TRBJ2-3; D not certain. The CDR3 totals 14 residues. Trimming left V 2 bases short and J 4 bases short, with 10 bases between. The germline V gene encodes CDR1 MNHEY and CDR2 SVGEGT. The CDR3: CASSYLVFSDTQYF. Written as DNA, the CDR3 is TGTGCCAGCAGTTACCTAGTTTTCTCAGATACGCAGTATTTT.

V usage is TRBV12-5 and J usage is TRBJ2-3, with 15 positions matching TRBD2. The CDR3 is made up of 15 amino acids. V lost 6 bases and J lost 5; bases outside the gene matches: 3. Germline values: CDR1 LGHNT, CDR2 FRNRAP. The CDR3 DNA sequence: TGTGCTAGTGGGCCGGGACTAGCGGGGGGAGATACGCAGTATTTT. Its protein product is CASGPGLAGGDTQYF.

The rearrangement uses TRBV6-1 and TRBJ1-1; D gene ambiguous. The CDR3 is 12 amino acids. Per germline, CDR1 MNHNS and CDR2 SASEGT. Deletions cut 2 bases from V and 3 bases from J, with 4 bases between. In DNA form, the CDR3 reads TGTGCCAGCAGTGAATCGTACACTGAAGCTTTCTTT. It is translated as CASSESYTEAFF.

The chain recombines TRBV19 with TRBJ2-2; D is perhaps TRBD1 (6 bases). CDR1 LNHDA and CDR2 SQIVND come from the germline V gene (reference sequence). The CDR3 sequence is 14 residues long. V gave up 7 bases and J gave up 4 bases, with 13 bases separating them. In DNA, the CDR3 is TGTGCCAGTACCCCGGGACAAGTCACCGGGGAGCTGTTTTTT. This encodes CASTPGQVTGELFF.

The CDR3 DNA reads TGTGCCAGCGTAATTACGAGCTCCTATAATTCACCCCTCCACTTT. It translates to CASVITSSYNSPLHF. This rearrangement joins TRBV2 to TRBJ1-6; no definite D call. The CDR3 loop spans 15 amino acids. V lost 8 bases, J lost 0 bases, and 11 bases lay in between. CDR1 and CDR2 (germline): SNHLY, FYNNEI.

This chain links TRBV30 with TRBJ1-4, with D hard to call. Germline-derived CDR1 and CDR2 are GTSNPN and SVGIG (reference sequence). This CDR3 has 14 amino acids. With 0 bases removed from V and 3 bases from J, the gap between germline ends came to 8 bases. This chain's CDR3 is CAWSVRRANEKLFF. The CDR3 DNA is TGTGCCTGGAGTGTAAGGAGGGCTAATGAAAAACTGTTTTTT.